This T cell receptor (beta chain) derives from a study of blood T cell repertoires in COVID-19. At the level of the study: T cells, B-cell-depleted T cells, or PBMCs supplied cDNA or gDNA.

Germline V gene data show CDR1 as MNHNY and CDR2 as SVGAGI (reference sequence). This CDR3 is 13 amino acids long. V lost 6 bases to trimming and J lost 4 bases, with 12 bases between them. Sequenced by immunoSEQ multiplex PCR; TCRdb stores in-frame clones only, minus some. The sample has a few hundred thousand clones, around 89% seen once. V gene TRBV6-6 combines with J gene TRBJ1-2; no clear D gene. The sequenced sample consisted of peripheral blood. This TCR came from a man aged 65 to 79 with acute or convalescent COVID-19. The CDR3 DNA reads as TGTGCCAGCAGGGAAAGCGTGATCTATGGCTACACCTTC. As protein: CASRESVIYGYTF.